This T cell receptor (beta chain) was identified in a study of beta chain features in type 1 diabetes. At the level of the study: Patients did not differ from healthy donors in age, gender or cell yield. Study-wide results and caveats: Researchers cautioned that cDNA sequencing could over-represent cells with high TCR expression. In all four CD4+ subsets, TCRB CDR3 length was significantly, moderately reduced in type 1 diabetes. Patients with type 1 diabetes carried fewer insertions and had more deletions at their VDJ junctions. Within the patient group, naive, central memory and Treg TCRB repertoires appeared more similar to each other than within healthy donors.

There are a few counts of this clone. The antigen is undetermined. The CDR3 runs to 15 residues. Germline loops: CDR1 SGHRS, CDR2 YFSETQ. The V end was cut by 3 bases, the J end by 2 bases, with 11 bases between. Expressed TCRB transcripts were sequenced after all isolated RNA was converted to cDNA. The table came from immunoSEQ multiplex PCR; TCRdb's copy has only in-frame clones and leaves some out. The sample has over 55,000 clones; about 47% are singletons. The receptor was derived from a woman aged 40-49 years with type 1 diabetes. The sample consisted of Tregs from blood. The chain employs TRBV5-1 and TRBJ2-2; D is ambiguous. The CDR3 protein is CASSSNPVNTGELFF. The CDR3, as DNA: TGCGCCAGCAGCTCAAACCCGGTAAACACCGGGGAGCTGTTTTTT.